The entry below gives a single T cell receptor (beta chain) sequence along with its context. Its antigen is unknown. The sample holds no much larger clone one base away, and base qualities are not on file. The entry originates in a study of blood T cell repertoires in COVID-19 (dated by TCRdb to the early 2020s). Study-level background: Samples covering the acute and convalescent phases of COVID-19 were provided by collaborators in the United States, Italy and Spain. The prospective study material was composed of cDNA or gDNA derived from T cells, B-cell-depleted T cells, or PBMCs. The dataset comprised deeply sampled blood TCRbeta repertoires from subjects exposed to, actively infected with, or recovered from COVID-19. The repertoires were released in a freely available public database meant as a resource for research on the immune response to SARS-CoV-2. Samples came from the ongoing ImmuneRACE study (first 160 participants) plus 1,254 subjects from 6 global collaborators. The sample metadata nearly always contained a de-identified subject ID, COVID-19 status, age in years and sex. Where available, HLA class I and class II types were taken from metadata supplied by the sample provider and were not determined by assay-based typing.

The paper's findings and limits, for the study overall: How much clinical and demographic metadata was included differed by source and by participant, and the metadata was provided uncurated.

Participants in the prospective study were enrolled through a virtual design, were aged 18 to 89 years, and lived in 20 to 30 United States geographic areas. To assign participants to cohorts, the prospective study relied on clinical history that participants themselves reported in a screening survey and a study questionnaire. In the prospective study, whole blood, serum and a nasopharyngeal or oropharyngeal swab were collected from each participant by mobile phlebotomists. Participants in the prospective study had the option to provide additional blood draws and questionnaires over a roughly two-month period. Blood samples from the prospective study were shipped frozen or at room temperature prior to DNA extraction. TCRbeta CDR3 regions were amplified from genomic DNA using the immunoSEQ Assay, a bias-controlled multiplex PCR. Turning to the authors' computational methods: The number of nucleated cells in each sample was estimated by amplification of reference gene primers within the assay. To quantify the absolute abundance of each unique TCRbeta CDR3 rearrangement, sequence reads were collapsed and filtered. Productive Simpson clonality was computed per sample as the square root of Simpson's diversity index over productive rearrangements. TCRdb provides this immuneACCESS table in a form limited to in-frame rearrangements. Some clones are lacking; in checked studies, under half of them reflect an unresolved V gene, and why the rest are absent is not known. V and J calls and clone size follow that table, whereas D and trimming were derived from the DNA. This sample gives 120,000 to 150,000 clones in total; roughly 84% of them show up just once. The ten largest account for 5.5% of the sample.

The CDR3 spans 16 residues, from the cysteine through the phenylalanine. Just the 48-base CDR3 DNA is kept, in frame starting at base 1. V drops 0 bases and J drops 3 bases, leaving 14 bases in between. CDR1 and CDR2 were assigned from the germline V gene (reference sequence) as SGHNT and YYREEE. Sequencing used PBMCs or T cells enriched from blood (not recorded which). The origin of this receptor is a man in his forties with acute COVID-19. The chain is encoded by TRBV5-4 joined to TRBJ2-3; TRBD1 might be the D gene, on 6 matching bases. The sequenced DNA: TGTGCCAGCAGCTTGGCGGCAGGGGCCGGGACAGATACGCAGTATTTT. Translated, this gives CASSLAAGAGTDTQYF.